The rows below give T cell receptor beta chains drawn from one sample of a study of shared clonotypes between healthy human individuals. Assay: immunoSEQ multiplex PCR; the TCRdb copy retains only in-frame clones and omits some. The sample lists about 92,000 clones; more than 45% were seen once. The sequenced sample consisted of PBMCs. Receptors originate from a woman aged 40 to 50 in good health. Some clones in this sample may be carry-over from other donors' samples. Each CDR3 is given with its conserved first and last residue. D genes are given only for firm matches. The size of a clone is reported for some rows only, either as once, few or many, or as a class for expanded clones.

CDR3 DNA: TGTGCCAGCCCCGGGGGGTATAACTTGGATGCCCAGTACTTC; CDR3 protein: CASPGGYNLDAQYF; V gene: TRBV7-9; D gene: TRBD2; J gene: TRBJ2-5; clone size: few
CDR3 DNA: TGTGCCTCGCCGGGACCGTCCATCCACGAACAGTACTTC; CDR3 protein: CASPGPSIHEQYF; V gene: TRBV30; D gene: NA; J gene: TRBJ2-7; clone size: NA
CDR3 DNA: TGCAGCGTTTTACGGAATCAGGACACTGAAGCTTTCTTT; CDR3 protein: CSVLRNQDTEAFF; V gene: TRBV29-1; D gene: NA; J gene: TRBJ1-1; clone size: few
CDR3 DNA: TGTGCCAGCGGGACGGGCCCCGCGAACACCGGGGAGCTGTTTTTT; CDR3 protein: CASGTGPANTGELFF; V gene: TRBV25-1; D gene: NA; J gene: TRBJ2-2; clone size: NA
CDR3 DNA: TGCAGCGTAGCCCCGGGACTAGCGGGGTCCTACGAGCAGTACTTC; CDR3 protein: CSVAPGLAGSYEQYF; V gene: TRBV29-1; D gene: TRBD2; J gene: TRBJ2-7; clone size: NA
CDR3 DNA: TGTGCCAGCAGCCAAGAGGGATCCGCATCCTACAATGAGCAGTTCTTC; CDR3 protein: CASSQEGSASYNEQFF; V gene: TRBV4-2; D gene: NA; J gene: TRBJ2-1; clone size: NA
CDR3 DNA: TGTGCCAGCTCACCACCGGGCCTCCTCGGAGGGGAGCAGTACTTC; CDR3 protein: CASSPPGLLGGEQYF; V gene: TRBV18; D gene: NA; J gene: TRBJ2-5; clone size: few
CDR3 DNA: TGTGCCAGCAGCCAAGATTACACTAGCGTCGCAGGGAATGAGCAGTTCTTC; CDR3 protein: CASSQDYTSVAGNEQFF; V gene: TRBV4-2; D gene: TRBD2; J gene: TRBJ2-1; clone size: once
CDR3 DNA: TGTGCCAGCGGGGACGGATCCCAAGAGACCCAGTACTTC; CDR3 protein: CASGDGSQETQYF; V gene: TRBV7-3; D gene: NA; J gene: TRBJ2-5; clone size: NA
CDR3 DNA: TGTGCCTGGACCCCCGGGGGGCCGTACGAGCAGTACTTC; CDR3 protein: CAWTPGGPYEQYF; V gene: TRBV30; D gene: NA; J gene: TRBJ2-7; clone size: NA
CDR3 DNA: TGTGCCAGCAGCGTAGGGTCCATGCCCCAAGAGACCCAGTACTTC; CDR3 protein: CASSVGSMPQETQYF; V gene: TRBV9; D gene: NA; J gene: TRBJ2-5; clone size: few
CDR3 DNA: TGTGCCAGCAGCTTAGTTGCGGGATTCGAGCAGTACTTC; CDR3 protein: CASSLVAGFEQYF; V gene: TRBV7-9; D gene: NA; J gene: TRBJ2-7; clone size: NA
CDR3 DNA: TGTGCCAGCAGCTTAAGGGCTCTTATCGACGAGCAGTACTTC; CDR3 protein: CASSLRALIDEQYF; V gene: TRBV7-8; D gene: NA; J gene: TRBJ2-7; clone size: NA
CDR3 DNA: TGTGCCAGCAGCGTAGCCCCCGAGACAGATACGCAGTATTTT; CDR3 protein: CASSVAPETDTQYF; V gene: TRBV9; D gene: NA; J gene: TRBJ2-3; clone size: NA
CDR3 DNA: TGTGCCAGCAGCCTCCCACTAGTTTCCACCGGGGAGCTGTTTTTT; CDR3 protein: CASSLPLVSTGELFF; V gene: TRBV11-2; D gene: NA; J gene: TRBJ2-2; clone size: few
CDR3 DNA: TGTGCCTGGAGTGAAGGGGGCCCCTACGAGCAGTACTTC; CDR3 protein: CAWSEGGPYEQYF; V gene: TRBV30; D gene: TRBD1; J gene: TRBJ2-7; clone size: NA
CDR3 DNA: TGTGCCAGCAGTTACCTCGGTTGGGACAGGTTTTCCTACGAGCAGTACTTC; CDR3 protein: CASSYLGWDRFSYEQYF; V gene: TRBV10-3; D gene: TRBD1; J gene: TRBJ2-7; clone size: NA
CDR3 DNA: TGTGCCAGCAGCACTACGCCCAGGGGCCCAGCGGCCCAGCCCCAGCATTTT; CDR3 protein: CASSTTPRGPAAQPQHF; V gene: TRBV7-6; D gene: NA; J gene: TRBJ1-5; clone size: many
CDR3 DNA: TGCGCCAGCAGCCTGGGGACTAGCGGGACCTACGAGCAGTACTTC; CDR3 protein: CASSLGTSGTYEQYF; V gene: TRBV4-3; D gene: TRBD2; J gene: TRBJ2-7; clone size: many
CDR3 DNA: TGCAGCGTTACCCTAGCGTGGACCACCGGGGAGCTGTTTTTT; CDR3 protein: CSVTLAWTTGELFF; V gene: TRBV29-1; D gene: NA; J gene: TRBJ2-2; clone size: many
CDR3 DNA: TGCGCCAGCAGCCCCAAGTCATGGAGGGCAGCGTACGAGCAGTACTTC; CDR3 protein: CASSPKSWRAAYEQYF; V gene: TRBV4-1; D gene: NA; J gene: TRBJ2-7; clone size: many
CDR3 DNA: TGCGCCAGCAGCTCGCAGGAGTACAATGAGCAGTTCTTC; CDR3 protein: CASSSQEYNEQFF; V gene: TRBV5-1; D gene: NA; J gene: TRBJ2-1; clone size: NA
CDR3 DNA: TGTGCCAGCAGCGCCCGGACTAGCGGGGGCCAAGAGACCCAGTACTTC; CDR3 protein: CASSARTSGGQETQYF; V gene: TRBV9; D gene: TRBD2; J gene: TRBJ2-5; clone size: NA
CDR3 DNA: TGTGCCAGCAGCGTAGAGGTTAGCGGGGTGGGCGAGCAGTTCTTC; CDR3 protein: CASSVEVSGVGEQFF; V gene: TRBV9; D gene: TRBD2; J gene: TRBJ2-1; clone size: many
CDR3 DNA: TGTGCCAGCAGCCTTACACAGAGCTCCTATAATTCACCCCTCCACTTT; CDR3 protein: CASSLTQSSYNSPLHF; V gene: TRBV7-2; D gene: NA; J gene: TRBJ1-6; clone size: NA
CDR3 DNA: TGTGCCAGCAGCCCCATGAGAGGGGTCCAAGAGACCCAGTACTTC; CDR3 protein: CASSPMRGVQETQYF; V gene: TRBV27; D gene: NA; J gene: TRBJ2-5; clone size: few
CDR3 DNA: TGTGCCAGCAGTCCTCCTTGGCTCGGAGGAAACACCATATATTTT; CDR3 protein: CASSPPWLGGNTIYF; V gene: TRBV28; D gene: NA; J gene: TRBJ1-3; clone size: NA
CDR3 DNA: TGCGCCACCTCGGACAGCTATGGCTACACCTTC; CDR3 protein: CATSDSYGYTF; V gene: TRBV10-2; D gene: NA; J gene: TRBJ1-2; clone size: NA
CDR3 DNA: TGCAGCGTTGGATCATACGGGACAGATGAAAAACTGTTTTTT; CDR3 protein: CSVGSYGTDEKLFF; V gene: TRBV29-1; D gene: TRBD1; J gene: TRBJ1-4; clone size: few
CDR3 DNA: TGTGCCAGCAGTTCCCTGCGGGAGGGGTACTACGAGCAGTACTTC; CDR3 protein: CASSSLREGYYEQYF; V gene: TRBV6-6; D gene: TRBD2; J gene: TRBJ2-7; clone size: few
CDR3 DNA: TGTGCCAGCAGCTTCGGGATGTTGAACACTGAAGCTTTCTTT; CDR3 protein: CASSFGMLNTEAFF; V gene: TRBV7-2; D gene: NA; J gene: TRBJ1-1; clone size: medium-sized
CDR3 DNA: TGTGCCATCAGTGACCCGACAGGTGGGGAGCAGTACTTC; CDR3 protein: CAISDPTGGEQYF; V gene: TRBV10-3; D gene: NA; J gene: TRBJ2-5; clone size: NA
CDR3 DNA: TGTGCCTGGAGAGACAGCCCCTATGGCTACACCTTC; CDR3 protein: CAWRDSPYGYTF; V gene: TRBV30; D gene: NA; J gene: TRBJ1-2; clone size: NA
CDR3 DNA: TGTGCCAGCAGTGAAGAATGGCAGGGAACACAGCCCCAGCATTTT; CDR3 protein: CASSEEWQGTQPQHF; V gene: TRBV6-1; D gene: NA; J gene: TRBJ1-5; clone size: NA
CDR3 DNA: TGTGCCTGGAGTAGGGAGAACACTGAAGCTTTCTTT; CDR3 protein: CAWSRENTEAFF; V gene: TRBV30; D gene: NA; J gene: TRBJ1-1; clone size: NA
CDR3 DNA: TGCAGTGCTCCTAATTTGGATCGGCAGTACTTC; CDR3 protein: CSAPNLDRQYF; V gene: TRBV20-1; D gene: NA; J gene: TRBJ2-7; clone size: NA
CDR3 DNA: TGTGCCAGCAGTACCTTCGGTGGCAGGGGCAATTCCTACGAGCAGTACTTC; CDR3 protein: CASSTFGGRGNSYEQYF; V gene: TRBV27; D gene: NA; J gene: TRBJ2-7; clone size: few
CDR3 DNA: TGTGCCAGCAGAACAGGGTTAAGAAACATTCAGTACTTC; CDR3 protein: CASRTGLRNIQYF; V gene: TRBV7-9; D gene: NA; J gene: TRBJ2-4; clone size: NA
CDR3 DNA: TGCGCCAGCAGCCAAGCACCTACGGCCGGCTACGAGCAGTACTTC; CDR3 protein: CASSQAPTAGYEQYF; V gene: TRBV4-1; D gene: NA; J gene: TRBJ2-7; clone size: NA
CDR3 DNA: TGCGCCAGCAGCCAAATTGCGGGAAGTGAGCAGTTCTTC; CDR3 protein: CASSQIAGSEQFF; V gene: TRBV4-1; D gene: NA; J gene: TRBJ2-1; clone size: NA
CDR3 DNA: TGTGCCAGCAGCCAGGGTGGACGCGAGAGCTCCTACGAGCAGTACTTC; CDR3 protein: CASSQGGRESSYEQYF; V gene: TRBV4-2; D gene: NA; J gene: TRBJ2-7; clone size: many
CDR3 DNA: TGTGCCAGCAGCTTACAGGTAGCGGGAGGGAACCTTGGGGCCAACGTCCTGACTTTC; CDR3 protein: CASSLQVAGGNLGANVLTF; V gene: TRBV7-3; D gene: TRBD2; J gene: TRBJ2-6; clone size: NA
CDR3 DNA: TGTGCCAGCAGCTTCCCTTACGGGAGACGGTACGAGCAGTACTTC; CDR3 protein: CASSFPYGRRYEQYF; V gene: TRBV11-2; D gene: NA; J gene: TRBJ2-7; clone size: NA
CDR3 DNA: TGTGCCAGCAGTCTCGCGGGACTAGCGGGGGCCGGGGAGCAGTACTTC; CDR3 protein: CASSLAGLAGAGEQYF; V gene: TRBV28; D gene: TRBD2; J gene: TRBJ2-7; clone size: few
CDR3 DNA: TGCGCCAGCAGCGGCACTAGCGGGAGGGCAGATACGCAGTATTTT; CDR3 protein: CASSGTSGRADTQYF; V gene: TRBV5-1; D gene: TRBD2; J gene: TRBJ2-3; clone size: NA
CDR3 DNA: TGTGCCAGCAGCTTAGATCGGGGCCGGGGCTACACCTTC; CDR3 protein: CASSLDRGRGYTF; V gene: TRBV7-2; D gene: NA; J gene: TRBJ1-2; clone size: many
CDR3 DNA: TGTGCCAGCAGCCCAGGGAACGAGGACTATGGCTACACCTTC; CDR3 protein: CASSPGNEDYGYTF; V gene: TRBV28; D gene: NA; J gene: TRBJ1-2; clone size: few
CDR3 DNA: TGTGCCAGAAGCGTACGGACTGAGACCTACGAGCAGTACTTC; CDR3 protein: CARSVRTETYEQYF; V gene: TRBV5-3; D gene: NA; J gene: TRBJ2-7; clone size: few
CDR3 DNA: TGTGCCAGCAGCTTGGGTGGATGGGAACAGTACTTC; CDR3 protein: CASSLGGWEQYF; V gene: TRBV5-6; D gene: NA; J gene: TRBJ2-7; clone size: NA
CDR3 DNA: TGCGCCAGCAGCCAAGCGGGACACACAGATACGCAGTATTTT; CDR3 protein: CASSQAGHTDTQYF; V gene: TRBV5-1; D gene: NA; J gene: TRBJ2-3; clone size: many
CDR3 DNA: TGTGCCAGCAGCGGAAGGGGGCAGGGAACTAATGAAAAACTGTTTTTT; CDR3 protein: CASSGRGQGTNEKLFF; V gene: TRBV7-2; D gene: TRBD1; J gene: TRBJ1-4; clone size: NA
CDR3 DNA: TGCGCCAGCAGCCCTCAGTTGGGGGAGACCCAGTACTTC; CDR3 protein: CASSPQLGETQYF; V gene: TRBV4-3; D gene: NA; J gene: TRBJ2-5; clone size: NA
CDR3 DNA: TGTGCCAGCAGTGAAGCCGCGCGGGCCGGGGAGCTGTTTTTT; CDR3 protein: CASSEAARAGELFF; V gene: TRBV2; D gene: NA; J gene: TRBJ2-2; clone size: NA
CDR3 DNA: TGTGCCAGCAGCTTGGGCGGGACTTATGCGGGGGAGCTGTTTTTT; CDR3 protein: CASSLGGTYAGELFF; V gene: TRBV7-9; D gene: NA; J gene: TRBJ2-2; clone size: many
CDR3 DNA: TGCAGCGTTGAAGGGATGGGACCAAGAGATACGCAGTATTTT; CDR3 protein: CSVEGMGPRDTQYF; V gene: TRBV29-1; D gene: NA; J gene: TRBJ2-3; clone size: many
CDR3 DNA: TGTGCCAGCAGCGCCGAAGGGTCCTCTGGAAACACCATATATTTT; CDR3 protein: CASSAEGSSGNTIYF; V gene: TRBV7-3; D gene: NA; J gene: TRBJ1-3; clone size: NA
CDR3 DNA: TGTGCCAGCAGCGTAGCAGGGTCCCAAGAGACCCAGTACTTC; CDR3 protein: CASSVAGSQETQYF; V gene: TRBV9; D gene: NA; J gene: TRBJ2-5; clone size: NA
CDR3 DNA: TGTGCCAGCAGCTTAGCGTGGGGGGGACAGTTGAACACTGAAGCTTTCTTT; CDR3 protein: CASSLAWGGQLNTEAFF; V gene: TRBV7-6; D gene: TRBD1; J gene: TRBJ1-1; clone size: NA
CDR3 DNA: TGTGCCAGCCGAGCGAGCTCCTACAATGAGCAGTTCTTC; CDR3 protein: CASRASSYNEQFF; V gene: TRBV18; D gene: NA; J gene: TRBJ2-1; clone size: many